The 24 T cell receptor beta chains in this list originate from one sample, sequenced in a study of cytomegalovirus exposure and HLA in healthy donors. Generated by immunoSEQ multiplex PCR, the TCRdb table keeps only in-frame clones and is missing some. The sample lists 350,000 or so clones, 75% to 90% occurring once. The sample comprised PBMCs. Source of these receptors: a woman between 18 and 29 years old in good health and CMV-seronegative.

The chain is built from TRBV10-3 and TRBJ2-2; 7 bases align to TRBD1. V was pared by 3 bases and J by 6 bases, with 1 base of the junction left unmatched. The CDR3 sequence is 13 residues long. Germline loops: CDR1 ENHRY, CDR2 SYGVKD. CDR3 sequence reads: CAISDTGAGELFF. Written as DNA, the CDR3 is TGTGCCATCAGTGACACAGGGGCCGGGGAGCTGTTTTTT.

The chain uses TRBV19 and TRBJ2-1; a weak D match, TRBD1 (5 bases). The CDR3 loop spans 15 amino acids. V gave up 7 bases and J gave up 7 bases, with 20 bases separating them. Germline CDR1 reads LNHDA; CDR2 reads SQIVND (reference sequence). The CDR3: CASMEGDFTRNEQFF. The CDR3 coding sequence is TGTGCCAGTATGGAAGGGGATTTCACAAGGAATGAGCAGTTCTTC.

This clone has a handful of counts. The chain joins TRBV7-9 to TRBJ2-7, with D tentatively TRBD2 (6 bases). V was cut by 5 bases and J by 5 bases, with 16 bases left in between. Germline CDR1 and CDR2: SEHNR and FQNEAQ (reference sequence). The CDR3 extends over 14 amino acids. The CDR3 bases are TGTGCCAGCAGCAATGAACTAGCTGTCCACGAGCAGTACTTC. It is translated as CASSNELAVHEQYF.

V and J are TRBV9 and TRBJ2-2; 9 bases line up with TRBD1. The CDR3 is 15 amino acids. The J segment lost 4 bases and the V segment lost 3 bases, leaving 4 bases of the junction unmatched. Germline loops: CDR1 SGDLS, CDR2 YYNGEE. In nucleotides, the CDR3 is TGTGCCAGCAGCGAAGGGACAGGGCTCACCGGGGAGCTGTTTTTT. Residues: CASSEGTGLTGELFF.

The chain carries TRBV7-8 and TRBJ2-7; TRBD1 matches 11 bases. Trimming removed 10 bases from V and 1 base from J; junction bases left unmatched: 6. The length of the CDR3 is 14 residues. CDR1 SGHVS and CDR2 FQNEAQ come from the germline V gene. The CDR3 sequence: CATSDRGQSYEQYF. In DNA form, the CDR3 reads TGTGCCACCTCGGACAGGGGGCAGTCCTACGAGCAGTACTTC.

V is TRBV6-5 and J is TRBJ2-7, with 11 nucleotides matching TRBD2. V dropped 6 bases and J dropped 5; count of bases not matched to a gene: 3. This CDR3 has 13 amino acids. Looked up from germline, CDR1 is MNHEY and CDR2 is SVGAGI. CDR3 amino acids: CASRTSGNNEQYF. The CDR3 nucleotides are TGTGCCAGCAGGACTAGCGGGAATAACGAGCAGTACTTC.

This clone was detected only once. CDR3 in DNA: TGTGCCAGCAGCCACCCCTCAGTAGCGGGTTCCTACAATGAGCAGTTCTTC. Translation: CASSHPSVAGSYNEQFF. This rearrangement joins TRBV5-4 to TRBJ2-1, with 7 bases matching TRBD2. V was clipped by 4 bases and J by 1 base; unmatched bases: 11. Germline-derived CDR1 and CDR2 are SGHNT and YYREEE (reference sequence). The CDR3 has 17 amino acids.

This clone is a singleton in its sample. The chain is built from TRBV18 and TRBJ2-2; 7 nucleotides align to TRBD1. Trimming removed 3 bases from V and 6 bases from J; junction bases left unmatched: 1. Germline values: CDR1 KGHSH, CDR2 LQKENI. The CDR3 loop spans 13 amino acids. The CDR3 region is CASSPTGPGELFF. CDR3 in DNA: TGTGCCAGCTCACCGACAGGGCCCGGGGAGCTGTTTTTT.

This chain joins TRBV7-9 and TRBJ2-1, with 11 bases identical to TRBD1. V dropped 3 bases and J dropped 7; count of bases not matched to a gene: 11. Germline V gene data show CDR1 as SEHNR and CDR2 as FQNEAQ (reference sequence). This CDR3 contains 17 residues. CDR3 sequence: CASSFGQGALYGNEQFF. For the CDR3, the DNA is TGTGCCAGCAGCTTTGGACAGGGGGCCCTATACGGGAATGAGCAGTTCTTC.

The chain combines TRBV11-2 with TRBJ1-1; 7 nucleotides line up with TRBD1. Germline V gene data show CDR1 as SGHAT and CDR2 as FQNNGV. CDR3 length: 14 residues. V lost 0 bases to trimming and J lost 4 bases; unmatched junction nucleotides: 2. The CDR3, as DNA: TGTGCCAGCAGCTTAGAACAGGGGATCACTGAAGCTTTCTTT. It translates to CASSLEQGITEAFF. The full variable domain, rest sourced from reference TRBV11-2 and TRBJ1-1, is EAGVAQSPRYKIIEKRQSVAFWCNPISGHATLYWYQQILGQGPKLLIQFQNNGVVDDSQLPKDRFSAERLKGVDSTLKIQPAKLEDSAVYLCASSLEQGITEAFFGQGTRLTVV.

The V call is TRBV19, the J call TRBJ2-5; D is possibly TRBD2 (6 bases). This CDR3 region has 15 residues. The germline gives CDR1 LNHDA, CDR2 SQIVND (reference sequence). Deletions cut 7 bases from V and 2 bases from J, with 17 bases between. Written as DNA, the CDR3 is TGTGCCAGTACCCAATCCCTAGCGCTTCAAGAGACCCAGTACTTC. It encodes CASTQSLALQETQYF.

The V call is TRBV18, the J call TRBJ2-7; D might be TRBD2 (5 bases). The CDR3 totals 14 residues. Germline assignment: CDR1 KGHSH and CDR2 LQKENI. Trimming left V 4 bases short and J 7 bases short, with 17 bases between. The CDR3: CASSLMDSGREQYF. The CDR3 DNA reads TGTGCCAGCTCACTTATGGACTCGGGCCGGGAGCAGTACTTC.

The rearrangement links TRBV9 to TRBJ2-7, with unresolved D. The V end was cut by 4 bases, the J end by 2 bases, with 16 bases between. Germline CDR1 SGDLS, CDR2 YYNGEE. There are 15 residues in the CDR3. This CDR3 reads CASSPPRALPYEQYF. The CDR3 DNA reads TGTGCCAGCAGCCCACCCAGAGCGTTACCCTACGAGCAGTACTTC.

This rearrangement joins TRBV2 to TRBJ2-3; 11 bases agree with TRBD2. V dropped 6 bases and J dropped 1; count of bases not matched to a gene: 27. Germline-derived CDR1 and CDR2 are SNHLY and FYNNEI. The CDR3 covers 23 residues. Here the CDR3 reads CASRVAGQIAGGPRDLGTDTQYF. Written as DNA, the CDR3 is TGTGCCAGCAGGGTGGCAGGTCAAATAGCGGGAGGGCCAAGGGATCTCGGCACAGATACGCAGTATTTT.

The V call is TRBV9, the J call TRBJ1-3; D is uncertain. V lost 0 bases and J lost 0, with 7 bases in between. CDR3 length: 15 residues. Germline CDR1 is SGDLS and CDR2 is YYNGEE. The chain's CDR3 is CASSVGLTSGNTIYF. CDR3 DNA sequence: TGTGCCAGCAGCGTAGGACTCACCTCTGGAAACACCATATATTTT.

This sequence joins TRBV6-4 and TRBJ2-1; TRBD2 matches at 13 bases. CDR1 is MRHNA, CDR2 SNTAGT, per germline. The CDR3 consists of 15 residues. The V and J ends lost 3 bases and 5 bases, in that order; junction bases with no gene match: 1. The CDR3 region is CASSEGLAGDNEQFF. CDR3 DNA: TGTGCCAGCAGTGAAGGACTAGCGGGAGACAATGAGCAGTTCTTC.

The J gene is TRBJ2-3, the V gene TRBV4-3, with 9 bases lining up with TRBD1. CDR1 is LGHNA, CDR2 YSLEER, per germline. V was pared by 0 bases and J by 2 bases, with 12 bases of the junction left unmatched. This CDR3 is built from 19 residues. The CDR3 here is CASSQDALGQGLYTDTQYF. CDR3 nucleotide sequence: TGCGCCAGCAGCCAAGATGCTTTAGGACAGGGGCTTTACACAGATACGCAGTATTTT.

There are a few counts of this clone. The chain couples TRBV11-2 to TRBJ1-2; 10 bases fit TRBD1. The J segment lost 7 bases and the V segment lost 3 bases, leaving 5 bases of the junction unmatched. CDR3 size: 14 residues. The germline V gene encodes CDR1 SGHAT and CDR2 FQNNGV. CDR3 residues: CASSFGTGEGGYTF. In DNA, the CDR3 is TGTGCCAGCAGCTTCGGGACAGGGGAAGGTGGCTACACCTTC.

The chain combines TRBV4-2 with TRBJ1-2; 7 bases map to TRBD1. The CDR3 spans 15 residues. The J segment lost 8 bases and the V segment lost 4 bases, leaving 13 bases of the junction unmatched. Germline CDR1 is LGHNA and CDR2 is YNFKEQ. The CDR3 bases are TGTGCCAGCAGCCCCCCGGGACAGCCATTAAAGGGCTACACCTTC. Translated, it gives CASSPPGQPLKGYTF.

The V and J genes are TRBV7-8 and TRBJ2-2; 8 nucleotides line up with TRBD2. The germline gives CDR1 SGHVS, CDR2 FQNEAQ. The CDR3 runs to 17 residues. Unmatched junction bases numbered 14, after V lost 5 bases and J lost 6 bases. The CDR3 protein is CASSARGGGEVPGELFF. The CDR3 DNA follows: TGTGCCAGCAGCGCCCGGGGGGGCGGAGAAGTCCCCGGGGAGCTGTTTTTT.

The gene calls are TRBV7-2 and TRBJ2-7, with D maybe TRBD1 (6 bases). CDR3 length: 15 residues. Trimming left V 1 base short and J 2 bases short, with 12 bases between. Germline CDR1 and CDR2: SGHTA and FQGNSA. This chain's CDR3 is CASSLELGTPYEQYF. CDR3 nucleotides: TGTGCCAGCAGCTTAGAATTAGGGACACCCTACGAGCAGTACTTC.

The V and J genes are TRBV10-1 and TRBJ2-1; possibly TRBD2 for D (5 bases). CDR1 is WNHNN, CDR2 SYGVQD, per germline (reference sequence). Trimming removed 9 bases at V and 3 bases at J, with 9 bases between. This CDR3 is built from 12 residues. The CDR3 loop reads CASVDYYNEQFF. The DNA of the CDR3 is TGCGCCAGTGTAGACTACTACAATGAGCAGTTCTTC.

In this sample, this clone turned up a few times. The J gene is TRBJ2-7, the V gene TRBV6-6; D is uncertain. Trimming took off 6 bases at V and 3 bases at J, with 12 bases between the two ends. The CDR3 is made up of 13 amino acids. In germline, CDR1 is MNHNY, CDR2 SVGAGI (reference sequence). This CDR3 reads CASSPLSGYEQYF. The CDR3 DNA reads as TGTGCCAGCAGCCCCCTCTCCGGCTACGAGCAGTACTTC.

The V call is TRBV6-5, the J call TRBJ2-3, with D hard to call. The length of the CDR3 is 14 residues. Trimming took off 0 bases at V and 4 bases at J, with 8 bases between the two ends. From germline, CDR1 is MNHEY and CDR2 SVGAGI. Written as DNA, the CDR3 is TGTGCCAGCAGTTACTCCCCCGACTCAGATACGCAGTATTTT. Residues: CASSYSPDSDTQYF.